This T cell receptor beta chain was observed in a study of early T cells in non-severe SARS-CoV-2 infection. TCRdb redid the calling of the 5' RACE reads with MiXCR, one entry per CDR3 protein. There are about 100,000 distinct CDR3 sequences in the sample; over 8.5% occur only once, and approximately 7.3% lies in the top ten. Trimming stripped 0 bases from V and 10 bases from J, with 9 bases between. This CDR3 has 12 residues. CDR1 is LGHNA and CDR2 is YNFKEQ in the germline V gene. In its sample, this clonotype was seen a few times. This TCR was recovered from an adult who was a healthcare worker with PCR-confirmed SARS-CoV-2 infection or an uninfected control (not recorded which). Sample: whole blood. The chain combines TRBV4-2 with TRBJ1-2; weak D call: TRBD1 (5 bases). The DNA for the CDR3 is TGTGCCAGCAGCCAAGACAGGGCCGACTACACCTTC. The encoded protein is CASSQDRADYTF.